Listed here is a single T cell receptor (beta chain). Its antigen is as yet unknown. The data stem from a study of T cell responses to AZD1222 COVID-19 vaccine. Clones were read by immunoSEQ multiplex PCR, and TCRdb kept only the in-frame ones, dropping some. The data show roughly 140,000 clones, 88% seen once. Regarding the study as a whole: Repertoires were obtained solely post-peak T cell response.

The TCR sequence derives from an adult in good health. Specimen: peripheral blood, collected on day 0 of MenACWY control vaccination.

CDR3 DNA sequence: TGCAGTGCTAAACTCTACAATGAGCAGTTCTTC. The encoded protein is CSAKLYNEQFF. The chain employs TRBV20-1 and TRBJ2-1; D is uncertain. Trimming removed 4 bases from V and 3 bases from J, with 4 bases in between. Germline-derived CDR1 and CDR2 are DFQATT and SNEGSKA (reference sequence). The CDR3 spans 11 residues.